This is a list of T cell receptor beta chains from one sample in a study of shared clonotypes between healthy human individuals. TCRdb keeps only in-frame clones here, not all; method: immunoSEQ multiplex PCR. This table has over 1.4 million clones, roughly 95% appearing once. The material sequenced was naive CD4+ T cells sorted from blood. These TCRs come from a man aged 25-40 years in good health. The CDR3 runs from the conserved cysteine through the conserved F or W. A D gene is named only where the DNA matches it firmly. Clone size, where shown, is once, few, many, or a class for clones that have expanded.

TRBJ1-1 | few | - | TRBV6-5 | CASSGGMNTEAFF | TGTGCCAGCAGCGGGGGTATGAACACTGAAGCTTTCTTT
TRBJ1-2 | once | - | TRBV29-1 | CSAQTGGQVDGYTF | TGCAGCGCTCAAACTGGGGGGCAGGTGGATGGCTACACCTTC
TRBJ2-7 | - | - | TRBV7-9 | CASSEYYEQYF | TGTGCCAGCAGCGAGTACTACGAGCAGTACTTC
TRBJ1-2 | - | TRBD1 | TRBV9 | CASSVDYGTDYGYTF | TGTGCCAGCAGCGTAGATTATGGGACAGACTATGGCTACACCTTC
TRBJ2-2 | - | TRBD1 | TRBV5-1 | CASSSNRGRLNTGELFF | TGCGCCAGCAGCTCAAACAGGGGGCGTTTGAACACCGGGGAGCTGTTTTTT
TRBJ2-2 | - | - | TRBV2 | CASSPDYTGELFF | TGTGCCAGCAGCCCCGACTACACCGGGGAGCTGTTTTTT
TRBJ2-3 | - | - | TRBV10-3 | CASKAPGTDTQYF | TGTGCCAGCAAAGCGCCCGGCACAGATACGCAGTATTTT
TRBJ2-5 | - | TRBD1 | TRBV5-4 | CASSTTGTQETQYF | TGTGCCAGCAGTACGACAGGGACACAAGAGACCCAGTACTTC
TRBJ1-1 | - | - | TRBV2 | CASSERENTEAFF | TGTGCCAGCAGTGAAAGGGAGAACACTGAAGCTTTCTTT
TRBJ2-7 | - | TRBD1 | TRBV30 | CAWSVDREYEQYF | TGTGCCTGGAGTGTGGACAGGGAGTACGAGCAGTACTTC
TRBJ1-1 | - | - | TRBV18 | CASSSSGRGTEAFF | TGTGCCAGCTCATCCTCAGGGAGGGGCACTGAAGCTTTCTTT
TRBJ2-7 | - | - | TRBV5-1 | CASSLARGGYEQYF | TGCGCCAGCAGCTTGGCCAGGGGTGGCTACGAGCAGTACTTC
TRBJ2-7 | - | TRBD1 | TRBV29-1 | CSVRTGNYEQYF | TGCAGCGTTAGGACAGGGAACTACGAGCAGTACTTC
TRBJ2-7 | - | - | TRBV7-2 | CASSLSTPSYEQYF | TGTGCCAGCAGCCTTAGTACCCCCTCCTACGAGCAGTACTTC
TRBJ2-3 | - | - | TRBV6-5 | CASSYTILNTDTQYF | TGTGCCAGCAGTTACACAATCCTAAACACAGATACGCAGTATTTT
TRBJ2-1 | - | TRBD2 | TRBV27 | CASSLVLASSYNEQFF | TGTGCCAGCAGTTTAGTACTAGCGAGCTCCTACAATGAGCAGTTCTTC
TRBJ2-5 | few | - | TRBV7-8 | CASSPRTDRTQYF | TGTGCCAGCAGCCCGCGTACCGACCGAACCCAGTACTTC
TRBJ1-5 | - | TRBD1 | TRBV28 | CASISGGATPQPQHF | TGTGCCAGTATCTCAGGGGGCGCGACACCGCAGCCCCAGCATTTT
TRBJ2-7 | - | TRBD2 | TRBV11-3 | CASSRGDFSYEQYF | TGTGCCAGCAGCCGGGGGGACTTCTCCTACGAGCAGTACTTC
TRBJ2-5 | - | - | TRBV29-1 | CSVGGKETQYF | TGCAGCGTTGGGGGGAAAGAGACCCAGTACTTC
TRBJ2-7 | - | - | TRBV5-1 | CASRKEGSSSTSGLSDEQYF | -
TRBJ2-1 | once | - | TRBV7-7 | CASSLADSSYNEQFF | TGTGCTAGCAGCTTAGCGGATAGCTCCTACAATGAGCAGTTCTTC
TRBJ2-1 | - | - | TRBV18 | CASSPLSGAGTYNEQFF | TGTGCCAGCTCACCTCTTTCAGGGGCGGGGACCTACAATGAGCAGTTCTTC
TRBJ2-1 | - | - | TRBV5-5 | CASSLVPGSDEQFF | TGTGCCAGCAGCTTGGTTCCGGGATCGGATGAGCAGTTCTTC
TRBJ1-3 | - | TRBD1 | TRBV4-1 | CASSQGDRDGNTIYF | TGCGCCAGCAGCCAAGGGGACAGGGATGGAAACACCATATATTTT
TRBJ2-1 | - | TRBD2 | TRBV5-1 | CASSDTRLADNEQFF | TGCGCCAGCAGCGACACCCGACTAGCGGACAATGAGCAGTTCTTC
TRBJ2-7 | - | - | TRBV6-1 | CASRKQGAYEQYF | TGTGCCAGCAGGAAACAAGGGGCCTACGAGCAGTACTTC
TRBJ2-7 | - | - | TRBV7-6 | CASSLGIDKTYEQYF | TGTGCCAGCAGCCTAGGAATAGACAAGACCTACGAGCAGTACTTC
TRBJ2-1 | - | TRBD1 | TRBV7-2 | CASSFSLGTGENEQFF | TGTGCCAGCAGCTTTTCCCTTGGGACAGGGGAGAATGAGCAGTTCTTC
TRBJ2-7 | once | - | TRBV7-9 | CASSSGAYEQYF | TGTGCCAGCAGCTCGGGAGCCTACGAGCAGTACTTC
TRBJ2-7 | - | - | TRBV13 | CASSFFYEQYF | TGTGCCAGCAGCTTTTTCTACGAGCAGTACTTC
TRBJ2-7 | - | TRBD1 | TRBV10-3 | CAIKKGQGDPYEQYF | TGTGCCATCAAAAAGGGACAGGGTGACCCCTACGAGCAGTACTTC
TRBJ2-5 | - | TRBD2 | TRBV5-1 | CASSFGLGGRAPGETQYF | TGCGCCAGCAGCTTCGGGCTGGGCGGGAGAGCCCCGGGGGAGACCCAGTACTTC
TRBJ2-1 | - | - | TRBV18 | CASSPTTGEQFF | TGTGCCAGCTCACCCACCACGGGGGAGCAGTTCTTC
TRBJ2-2 | - | - | TRBV18 | CASSPPARNTGELFF | TGTGCCAGCTCACCACCGGCACGGAACACCGGGGAGCTGTTTTTT
TRBJ2-4 | - | - | TRBV6-6 | CASSYRLMGGNIQYF | TGTGCCAGCAGTTACCGGTTGATGGGGGGAAACATTCAGTACTTC
TRBJ1-2 | - | - | TRBV29-1 | CSVDNGGGYTF | TGCAGCGTTGATAATGGGGGTGGCTACACCTTC
TRBJ2-1 | - | TRBD1 | TRBV28 | CASSSHGGDRGRFF | TGTGCCAGCAGCTCTCACGGCGGGGACAGGGGGCGATTCTTC
TRBJ2-7 | - | - | TRBV6-1 | CASSVEVVFHEQYF | TGTGCCAGCTCGGTAGAGGTGGTCTTCCACGAGCAGTACTTC
TRBJ2-2 | - | TRBD1 | TRBV7-9 | CASSSAGQGAGTGELFF | TGTGCCAGCAGCTCCGCGGGACAGGGGGCGGGCACCGGGGAGCTGTTTTTT
TRBJ2-7 | - | - | TRBV7-2 | CASSLGAGEVYEQYF | TGTGCCAGCAGCTTAGGGGCAGGGGAAGTCTACGAGCAGTACTTC
TRBJ2-7 | - | TRBD2 | TRBV2 | CASSRLGAGGPYEQYF | TGTGCCAGCAGCCGGTTAGGTGCGGGAGGCCCCTACGAGCAGTACTTC
TRBJ2-5 | - | TRBD2 | TRBV5-4 | CASSSPGTSGQETQYF | TGTGCCAGCAGCTCCCCCGGGACTAGCGGTCAAGAGACCCAGTACTTC
TRBJ2-3 | - | - | TRBV4-1 | CASTRGENTDTQYF | TGCGCCAGCACCCGGGGCGAGAACACAGATACGCAGTATTTT
TRBJ1-3 | - | TRBD1 | TRBV18 | CASSPDNALGDSSSGNTIYF | TGTGCCAGCTCACCAGATAACGCATTGGGGGACAGTAGCTCTGGAAACACCATATATTTT
TRBJ2-7 | once | - | TRBV11-2 | CASSLKYEQYF | TGTGCCAGCAGCTTGAAATACGAGCAGTACTTC
TRBJ2-2 | - | - | TRBV11-2 | CASSSPGGTSTGELFF | TGTGCCAGCAGCAGCCCTGGCGGGACCAGCACCGGGGAGCTGTTTTTT
TRBJ2-5 | - | - | TRBV18 | CASSMGQETQYF | TGTGCCAGCTCAATGGGTCAAGAGACCCAGTACTTC
TRBJ2-7 | - | TRBD2 | TRBV5-1 | CASSLAGSVYEQYF | TGCGCCAGCAGCTTAGCGGGATCGGTTTACGAGCAGTACTTC
TRBJ1-2 | - | - | TRBV9 | CASTQQGQSYGYTF | TGTGCCAGCACCCAACAGGGCCAGTCCTATGGCTACACCTTC
TRBJ2-3 | - | - | TRBV6-5 | CASRQSTDTQYF | TGTGCCAGCCGCCAGAGCACAGATACGCAGTATTTT
TRBJ2-4 | - | - | TRBV6-5 | CASSYSLADLVQYF | TGTGCCAGCAGTTACTCGCTGGCGGACCTGGTTCAGTACTTC
TRBJ2-4 | - | TRBD2 | TRBV7-9 | CASSTGLALNIQYF | TGTGCCAGCAGTACCGGACTAGCTCTAAACATTCAGTACTTC